Listed here is a single T cell receptor beta chain. There are 15 residues in the CDR3. Trimming stripped 0 bases from V and 7 bases from J, with 14 bases between. Germline lookup yields CDR1 SGDLS and CDR2 YYNGEE. Only in-frame clones appear in the TCRdb table, and some are missing; sequencing was by immunoSEQ multiplex PCR. In the table there are some 190,000 clones, approximately 85% of which are singletons. The data stem from a study of blood T cell repertoires in COVID-19. Study information: In each case, the material was cDNA or gDNA derived from T cells, B-cell-depleted T cells, or PBMCs.

The TCR comes from a man between 60 and 70 years old with acute or convalescent COVID-19. The chain employs TRBV9 and TRBJ2-1, with D unresolved. The sample was peripheral blood. The CDR3 protein is CASSVAALRINEQFF. CDR3 nucleotides: TGTGCCAGCAGCGTAGCAGCGCTTCGTATAAATGAGCAGTTCTTC.